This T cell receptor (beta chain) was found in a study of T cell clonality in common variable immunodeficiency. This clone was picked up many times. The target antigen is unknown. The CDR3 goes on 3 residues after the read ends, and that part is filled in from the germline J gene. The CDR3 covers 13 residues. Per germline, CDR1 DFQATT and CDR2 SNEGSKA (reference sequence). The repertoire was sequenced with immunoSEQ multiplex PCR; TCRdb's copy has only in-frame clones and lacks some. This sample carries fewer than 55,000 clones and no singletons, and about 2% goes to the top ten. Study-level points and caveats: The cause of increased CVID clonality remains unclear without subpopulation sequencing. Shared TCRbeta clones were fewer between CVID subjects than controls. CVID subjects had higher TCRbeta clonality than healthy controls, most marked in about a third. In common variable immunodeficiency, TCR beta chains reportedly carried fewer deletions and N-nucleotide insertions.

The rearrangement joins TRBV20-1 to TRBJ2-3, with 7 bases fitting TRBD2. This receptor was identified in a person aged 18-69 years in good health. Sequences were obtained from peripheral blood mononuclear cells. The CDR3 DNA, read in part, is TGCAGTGCGAGCCCCCCGGGGGGAGAGACG. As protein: CSASPPGGET. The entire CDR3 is CSASPPGGETQYF.